This T cell receptor (beta chain) originates from a study of blood T cell repertoires in COVID-19. Looking at the study overall: PBMCs, B-cell-depleted T cells, or T cells were the source of the cDNA or gDNA that made up the material.

Those enrolled, adults aged 18 to 89 years, came from 20 to 25 US areas. The repertoire was sequenced with immunoSEQ multiplex PCR; TCRdb's copy has only in-frame clones and lacks some. The top ten clones hold 2.5% to 3.5% of a sample with approximately 350,000 clones, less than 90% of them seen once. The sequenced sample consisted of PBMCs or T cells enriched from blood (not recorded which). The receptor comes from a woman under 40 who had recovered from COVID-19.

The CDR3 spells CAISAWPGGTGQPQHF. The CDR3, as DNA: TGTGCCATCAGCGCCTGGCCGGGAGGGACGGGTCAGCCCCAGCATTTT. The rearrangement uses TRBV10-3 and TRBJ1-5; tentative D call: TRBD1 (5 bases). CDR1 and CDR2 from the germline V gene are ENHRY and SYGVKD. V lost 6 bases, J lost 6 bases, and 21 bases lay in between. CDR3 length equals 16 residues.